The 12 T cell receptor beta chains below all came from one sample that was sequenced in a study of T cells in Graves' hyperthyroidism and ophthalmopathy. Researchers amplified the TCR beta CDR3 regions from RNA transcripts. The HTBI primer set drove a first-round RT-PCR of the TCR CDR3. From the multiplex PCR reads, TCRdb called clonotypes with MiXCR, one entry per CDR3 protein. Of about 640,000 distinct CDR3 sequences detected, roughly 20% appear once; the ten largest clones hold about 34%. The sequenced material came from blood. The receptors were sampled from a man aged 25 to 45 with Graves' ophthalmopathy.

The chain combines TRBV7-2 with TRBJ1-4; 8 bases are a match to TRBD1. The junction had 7 bases not matched to a gene; V was cut back by 0 bases and J by 4 bases. The CDR3 extends over 17 amino acids. Germline V CDR1 and CDR2: SGHTA, FQGNSA. CDR3 bases: TGTGCCAGCAGCTTAGCGTCAGACAGGGGTTATAATGAAAAACTGTTTTTT. Its protein product is CASSLASDRGYNEKLFF.

This clonotype has more than one count but fewer than ten. The chain links TRBV4-1 to TRBJ2-1, with TRBD1 as a possible D gene (5 bases). Germline CDR1 and CDR2: MGHRA and YSYEKL. This CDR3 comprises 12 residues. V dropped 8 bases and J dropped 4 bases, with 9 bases sitting between them. This CDR3 is CASGAVYNEQFF. The DNA for the CDR3 is TGCGCCAGCGGGGCAGTATACAATGAGCAGTTCTTC.

In its sample, this clonotype was seen a few times. The chain combines TRBV20-1 with TRBJ2-1; 10 positions match TRBD2. The CDR3 extends over 18 amino acids. Trimming at V came to 8 bases and at J to 8 bases, leaving 24 bases not matched to a gene. Germline lookup yields CDR1 DFQATT and CDR2 SNEGSKA (reference sequence). The CDR3 protein is CSSHSGDLAGVGVYEQFF. The CDR3 DNA follows: TGCAGTTCCCATTCGGGGGATCTAGCGGGAGTTGGAGTTTATGAGCAGTTCTTC.

There are many counts of this clonotype. CDR3 DNA sequence: TGCAGTGCAGACAGGGGGCGCGATCAGCCCCAGCATTTT. Its protein product is CSADRGRDQPQHF. The gene calls are TRBV20-1 and TRBJ1-5; 10 bases fit TRBD1. Germline assignment: CDR1 DFQATT and CDR2 SNEGSKA (reference sequence). After removal of 6 bases from V and 5 bases from J, the junction contained 4 bases not matched to a gene. The CDR3 runs 13 residues.

This clonotype was counted a single time. The gene calls are TRBV30 and TRBJ1-1, with D possibly TRBD1 on 5 matching bases. V was shortened by 0 bases and J by 6 bases, with 11 bases between the two germline ends. CDR3 length: 13 amino acids. Germline V gene data show CDR1 as GTSNPN and CDR2 as SVGIG (reference sequence). CDR3 loop: CAWSVGVYAEAFF. In DNA form, the CDR3 reads TGTGCCTGGAGTGTGGGGGTATACGCTGAAGCTTTCTTT.

V is TRBV6-1 and J is TRBJ1-1; no clear D gene. Deletions cut 6 bases from V and 4 bases from J, with 9 bases between. The germline V gene encodes CDR1 MNHNS and CDR2 SASEGT. The CDR3 consists of 12 residues. The CDR3 sequence is CASSPTVTEAFF. In DNA, the CDR3 is TGTGCCAGCAGCCCGACGGTCACTGAAGCTTTCTTT.

This clonotype came up many times. The J gene is TRBJ1-1, the V gene TRBV12-3 or TRBV12-4; 7 bases agree with TRBD1. The CDR3 has 12 residues. The junction had 3 bases not matched to a gene; V was cut back by 7 bases and J by 4 bases. CDR3 amino acids: CASTPGGTEAFF. In DNA, the CDR3 is TGTGCCAGCACCCCAGGGGGCACTGAAGCTTTCTTT.

Of note for this clonotype: A much larger clone lies one base from this, so it may be a read error. The V gene is TRBV12-5, the J gene TRBJ1-2, with D maybe TRBD1 (5 bases). V dropped 4 bases and J dropped 2 bases, with 17 bases sitting between them. The CDR3 has 16 amino acids. Germline V gene lookup returns CDR1 LGHNT and CDR2 FRNRAP. The CDR3 DNA sequence: TGTGCTAGTGGTTCCTTTCGGGGCAGCCCCAACTATGGCTACACCTTC. This codes for CASGSFRGSPNYGYTF.

As regards this clonotype: One base away lies a much larger clone, so this may be a sequencing read error. The chain links TRBV27 to TRBJ2-1; either TRBD1 or TRBD2 may fit D (5 bases each). Trimming removed 8 bases at V and 10 bases at J, with 27 bases between. The CDR3 has 16 residues. Per the germline V gene, CDR1 is MNHEY and CDR2 is SMNVEV (reference sequence). The CDR3 reads CASARRLGASNYEQFF. CDR3 nucleotide sequence: TGTGCCAGCGCGAGGAGGTTAGGGGCCTCGAACTACGAGCAGTTCTTC.

This clonotype has ten or more counts. The chain couples TRBV2 to TRBJ2-5; tentative D call: TRBD1 (6 bases). The germline V gene encodes CDR1 SNHLY and CDR2 FYNNEI. The CDR3 has 15 amino acids. V was trimmed by 4 bases and J by 6 bases, leaving 18 bases between them. CDR3 bases: TGTGCCAGCAGTGCCCGGGACATCTTTCCCAAGACCCAGTACTTC. This encodes CASSARDIFPKTQYF.

This clonotype was detected a few times. V and J are TRBV20-1 and TRBJ2-7; 7 bases map to TRBD2. V gave up 1 base and J gave up 2 bases; unmatched junction bases: 17. CDR1 is DFQATT and CDR2 is SNEGSKA in the germline V gene (reference sequence). The CDR3 is 18 amino acids. The CDR3 here is CSARGRASGILPAYEQYF. The CDR3 DNA reads as TGCAGTGCTAGAGGACGGGCTAGCGGCATCCTACCCGCCTACGAGCAGTACTTC.

This clonotype appeared a few times. The chain combines TRBV20-1 with TRBJ2-5; 12 bases fit TRBD1. Germline V CDR1 and CDR2: DFQATT, SNEGSKA (reference sequence). The CDR3 is 14 residues long. Losses at the gene ends were 1 base for V and 5 bases for J; bases not matched to a gene: 2. The CDR3 loop is CSARGDRGLETQYF. In DNA form, the CDR3 reads TGCAGTGCTAGAGGGGACAGGGGGCTGGAGACCCAGTACTTC.